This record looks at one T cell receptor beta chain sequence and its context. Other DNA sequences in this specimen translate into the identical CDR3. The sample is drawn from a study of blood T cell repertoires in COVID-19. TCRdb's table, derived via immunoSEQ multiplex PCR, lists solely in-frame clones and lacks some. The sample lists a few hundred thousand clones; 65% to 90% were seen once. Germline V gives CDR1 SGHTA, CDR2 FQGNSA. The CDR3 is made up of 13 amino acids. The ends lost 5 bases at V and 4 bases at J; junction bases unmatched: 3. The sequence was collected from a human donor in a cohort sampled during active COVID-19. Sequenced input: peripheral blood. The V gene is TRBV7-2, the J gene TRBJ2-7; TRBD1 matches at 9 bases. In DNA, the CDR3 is TGTGCCAGCAGCCGAGACAGGGGGTACGAGCAGTACTTC. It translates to CASSRDRGYEQYF.